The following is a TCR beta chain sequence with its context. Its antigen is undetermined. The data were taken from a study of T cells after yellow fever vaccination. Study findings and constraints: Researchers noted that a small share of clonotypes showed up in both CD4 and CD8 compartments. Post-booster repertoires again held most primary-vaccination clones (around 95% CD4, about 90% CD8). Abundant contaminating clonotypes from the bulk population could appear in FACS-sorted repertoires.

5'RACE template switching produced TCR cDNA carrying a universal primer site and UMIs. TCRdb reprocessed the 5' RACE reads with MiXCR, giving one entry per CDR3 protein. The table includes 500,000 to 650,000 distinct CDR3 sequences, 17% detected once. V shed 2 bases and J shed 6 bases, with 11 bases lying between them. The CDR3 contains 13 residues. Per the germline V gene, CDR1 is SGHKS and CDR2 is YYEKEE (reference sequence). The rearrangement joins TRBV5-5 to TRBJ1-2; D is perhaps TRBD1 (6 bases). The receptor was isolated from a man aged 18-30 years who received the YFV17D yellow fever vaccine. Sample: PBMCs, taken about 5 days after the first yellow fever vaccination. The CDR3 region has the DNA TGTGCCAGCAGCTTAAATCGGACAGATGGCTACACCTTC. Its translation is CASSLNRTDGYTF.